The next 13 T cell receptor beta chains were all read from a single sample in a study of T-cell reconstitution after alpha-beta-depleted transplantation in children. Library preparation (for TCRbeta) was performed with unique molecular identifiers. TCRdb used MiXCR to reprocess the PCR reads, holding one entry per CDR3 protein. The data show more than 400,000 distinct CDR3 sequences, with 11% seen just once and around 15% held by the top ten. The source material was PBMCs, mostly from graft donor cells, sampled 180 days after TCRalphabeta/CD19-depleted stem cell transplant. The source is a female patient aged 2-9 years who had a stem cell transplant for aplastic anemia, so the T cells may come from the graft donor.

About this clonotype itself: Relative to the germline gene, one junction end is altered; a read error may explain this. The V call is TRBV3-1, the J call TRBJ1-5, with D perhaps TRBD1 (5 bases). The germline V gene has CDR1 LGHDT and CDR2 YNNKEL (reference sequence). The CDR3 length is 17 residues. The CDR3 sequence is CACSQSFGAGRNQPQHF. In DNA form, the CDR3 reads TGTGCCTGCAGCCAATCGTTTGGGGCAGGACGCAATCAGCCCCAGCATTTT. The full variable domain, its missing parts supplied by reference TRBV3-1 and TRBJ1-5, is DTAVSQTPKYLVTQMGNDKSIKCEQNLGHDTMYWYKQDSKKFLKIMFSYNNKELIINETVPNRFSPKSPDKAHLNLHINSLELGDSAVYFCACSQSFGAGRNQPQHFGDGTRLSIL.

The chain joins TRBV20-1 to TRBJ1-2, with D tentatively TRBD1 (6 bases). Germline V gene data show CDR1 as DFQATT and CDR2 as SNEGSKA (reference sequence). The CDR3 sequence is 13 residues long. Trimming shortened V by 4 bases and J by 2 bases, and 11 bases separated the two germline ends. In DNA form, the CDR3 reads TGCAGTGCTACCACCGGGACAAACTATGGCTACACCTTC. Translation: CSATTGTNYGYTF.

The table lists this clonotype with many counts. This chain joins TRBV11-2 and TRBJ2-2, with D possibly being TRBD1 (6 bases). Germline V CDR1 and CDR2: SGHAT, FQNNGV. Trimming took off 3 bases at V and 5 bases at J, with 19 bases between the two ends. This CDR3 has 17 residues. CDR3 DNA sequence: TGTGCCAGCAGCTTGCACGGACAGCCCCTAGGGACCGGGGAGCTGTTTTTT. Its protein product is CASSLHGQPLGTGELFF.

This chain connects TRBV7-2 to TRBJ1-4; TRBD1 matches 9 bases. Germline loops: CDR1 SGHTA, CDR2 FQGNSA. This CDR3 spans 15 amino acids. Trimming took 2 bases from V and 8 from J; bases not matched to a gene: 6. The CDR3 sequence is CASSLTGTGTEKLFF. As DNA, the CDR3 is TGTGCCAGCAGCTTAACCGGGACAGGGACAGAAAAACTGTTTTTT. Together with reference TRBV7-2 and TRBJ1-4, the CDR3 gives the full variable domain: GAGVSQSPSNKVTEKGKDVELRCDPISGHTALYWYRQSLGQGLEFLIYFQGNSAPDKSGLPSDRFSAERTGGSVSTLTIQRTQQEDSAVYLCASSLTGTGTEKLFFGSGTQLSVL.

The gene calls are TRBV27 and TRBJ2-3; D may match TRBD1 or TRBD2 (5 bases each). The length of the CDR3 is 14 residues. Germline V CDR1 and CDR2: MNHEY, SMNVEV (reference sequence). Trimming removed 7 bases from V and 2 bases from J, with 13 bases in between. The DNA of the CDR3 is TGTGCCAGCAACTCGCTCGGGGCCACAGATACGCAGTATTTT. Amino acids: CASNSLGATDTQYF.

This clonotype was counted ten times or more. V is TRBV12-3 or TRBV12-4 and J is TRBJ2-5; D is uncertain. V was pared by 1 base and J by 5 bases, with 5 bases between. CDR3 length: 12 residues. The CDR3 spells CASSLGTETQYF. The CDR3 DNA follows: TGTGCCAGCAGTTTAGGAACGGAGACCCAGTACTTC.

There are a few counts of this clonotype. The rearrangement uses TRBV4-3 and TRBJ2-1; D possibly uses TRBD1 or TRBD2 (7 bases each). This CDR3 spans 18 amino acids. CDR1 and CDR2 (germline): LGHNA, YSLEER. Deletions cut 1 base from V and 3 bases from J, with 19 bases between. CDR3 nucleotide sequence: TGCGCCAGCAGCCAAGTATCCACCGGGGGGACAGTCTACAATGAGCAGTTCTTC. Protein sequence: CASSQVSTGGTVYNEQFF.

The rearrangement uses TRBV29-1 and TRBJ2-6; D call uncertain. V shed 4 bases and J shed 3 bases, with 4 bases lying between them. Germline loops: CDR1 SQVTM, CDR2 ANQGSEA. The CDR3 totals 12 residues. Here the CDR3 DNA reads TGCAGCGTTGTGCTTGGGGCCAACGTCCTGACTTTC. Translated, it gives CSVVLGANVLTF.

This clonotype has a count of ten or more. The chain uses TRBV10-3 and TRBJ2-7, with 8 bases identical to TRBD2. The CDR3 contains 15 residues. The germline CDR1 and CDR2 sequences are ENHRY and SYGVKD. Trimming cost V 1 base and J 0 bases; bases outside gene matches: 2. The CDR3, as DNA: TGTGCCATCAGTGAGTACGGGAGGGCCTCCTACGAGCAGTACGTC. Translated: CAISEYGRASYEQYV.

This clonotype appeared many times. The chain carries TRBV9 and TRBJ2-2; D is perhaps TRBD1 (5 bases). Looked up from germline, CDR1 is SGDLS and CDR2 is YYNGEE. CDR3 length equals 15 residues. V gave up 1 base and J gave up 3 bases, with 10 bases separating them. The CDR3 here is CASSVQGAYTGELFF. The CDR3 nucleotides read TGTGCCAGCAGCGTACAAGGGGCGTACACCGGGGAGCTGTTTTTT.

This clonotype was detected a few times. The chain carries TRBV18 and TRBJ2-1; 9 nucleotides match TRBD2. The V gene's germline CDR1 is KGHSH and CDR2 LQKENI. V shed 5 bases and J 2 bases; nucleotides not matched to a gene: 7. The CDR3 contains 16 residues. The CDR3 loop is CASSFRLAEPYNEQFF. The CDR3 region has the DNA TGTGCCAGCTCATTTAGACTAGCGGAACCCTACAATGAGCAGTTCTTC.

The gene calls are TRBV9 and TRBJ2-1; D unclear. Trimming took off 0 bases at V and 0 bases at J, with 13 bases between the two ends. The CDR3 covers 17 residues. Germline loops: CDR1 SGDLS, CDR2 YYNGEE. The CDR3 DNA is TGTGCCAGCAGCGTAGGGGTTGCGGTCCGCTCCTACAATGAGCAGTTCTTC. This sequence encodes CASSVGVAVRSYNEQFF.

The gene calls are TRBV28 and TRBJ2-3; possibly TRBD1 or TRBD2 for D (7 bases each). The CDR3 sequence is 16 residues long. From germline, CDR1 is MDHEN and CDR2 SYDVKM. V was pared by 0 bases and J by 5 bases, with 15 bases between. The CDR3 loop is CASSLWTAGGGDTQYF. CDR3 DNA: TGTGCCAGCAGTTTATGGACCGCAGGGGGGGGAGATACGCAGTATTTT. Drawing the rest from reference TRBV28 and TRBJ2-3, the complete variable domain is DVKVTQSSRYLVKRTGEKVFLECVQDMDHENMFWYRQDPGLGLRLIYFSYDVKMKEKGDIPEGYSVSREKKERFSLILESASTNQTSMYLCASSLWTAGGGDTQYFGPGTRLTVL.